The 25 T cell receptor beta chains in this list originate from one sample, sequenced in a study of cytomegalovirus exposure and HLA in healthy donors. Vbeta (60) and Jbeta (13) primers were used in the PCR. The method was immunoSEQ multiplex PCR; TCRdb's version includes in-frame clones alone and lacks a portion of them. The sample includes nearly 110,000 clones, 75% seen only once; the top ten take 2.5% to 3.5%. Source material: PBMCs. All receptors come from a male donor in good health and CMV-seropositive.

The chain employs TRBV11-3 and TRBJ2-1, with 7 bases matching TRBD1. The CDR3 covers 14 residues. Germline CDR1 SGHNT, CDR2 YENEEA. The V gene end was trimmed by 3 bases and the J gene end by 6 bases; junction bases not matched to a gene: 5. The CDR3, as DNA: TGTGCCAGCAGCTTTGAGGGGGCATCCAATGAGCAGTTCTTC. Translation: CASSFEGASNEQFF. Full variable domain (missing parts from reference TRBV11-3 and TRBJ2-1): EAGVVQSPRYKIIEKKQPVAFWCNPISGHNTLYWYLQNLGQGPELLIRYENEEAVDDSQLPKDRFSAERLKGVDSTLKIQPAELGDSAVYLCASSFEGASNEQFFGPGTRLTVL.

The CDR3 spells CASSLAPRQGGWDTQYF. The CDR3 DNA is TGTGCCAGCAGCTTAGCCCCCCGCCAGGGAGGTTGGGATACGCAGTATTTT. The rearrangement joins TRBV7-3 to TRBJ2-3; TRBD2 might be the D (6 bases). The CDR3 runs to 17 residues. Germline loops: CDR1 SGHTA, CDR2 FQGTGA. Trimming pared 2 bases from V and 6 bases from J, leaving 21 bases between. The entire variable domain, with the rest obtained from reference TRBV7-3 and TRBJ2-3, is as follows: GAGVSQTPSNKVTEKGKYVELRCDPISGHTALYWYRQSLGQGPEFLIYFQGTGAADDSGLPNDRFFAVRPEGSVSTLKIQRTERGDSAVYLCASSLAPRQGGWDTQYFGPGTRLTVL.

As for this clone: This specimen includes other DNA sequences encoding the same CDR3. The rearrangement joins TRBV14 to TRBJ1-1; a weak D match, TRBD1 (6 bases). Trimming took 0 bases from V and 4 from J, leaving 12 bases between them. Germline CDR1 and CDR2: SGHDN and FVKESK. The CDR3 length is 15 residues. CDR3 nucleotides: TGTGCCAGCAGCCAAGAGTTCAGGGGCTCCACTGAAGCTTTCTTT. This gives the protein CASSQEFRGSTEAFF.

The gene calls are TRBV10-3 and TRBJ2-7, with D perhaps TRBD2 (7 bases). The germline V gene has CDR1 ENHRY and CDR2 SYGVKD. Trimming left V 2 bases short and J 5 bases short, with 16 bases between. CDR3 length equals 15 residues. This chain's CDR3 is CAISEPPGGRDEQYF. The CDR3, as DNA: TGTGCCATCAGTGAGCCGCCCGGGGGGCGAGACGAGCAGTACTTC.

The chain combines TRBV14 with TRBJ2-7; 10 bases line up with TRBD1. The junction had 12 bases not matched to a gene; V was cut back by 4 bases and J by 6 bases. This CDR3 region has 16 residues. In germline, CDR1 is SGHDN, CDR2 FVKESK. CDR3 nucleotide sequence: TGTGCCAGCAGCCTTAAGGACAGGGGGAGGTTGAGCGAGCAGTACTTC. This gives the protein CASSLKDRGRLSEQYF.

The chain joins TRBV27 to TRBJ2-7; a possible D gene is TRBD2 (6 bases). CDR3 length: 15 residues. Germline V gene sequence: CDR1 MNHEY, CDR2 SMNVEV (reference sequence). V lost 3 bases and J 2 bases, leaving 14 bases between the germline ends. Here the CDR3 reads CASSFLSGEAYEQYF. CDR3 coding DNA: TGTGCCAGCAGTTTTCTCTCGGGAGAGGCCTACGAGCAGTACTTC.

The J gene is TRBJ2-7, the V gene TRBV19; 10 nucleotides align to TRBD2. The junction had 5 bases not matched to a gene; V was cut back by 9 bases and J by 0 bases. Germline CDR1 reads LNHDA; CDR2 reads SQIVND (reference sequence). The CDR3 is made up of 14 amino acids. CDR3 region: CASAGTSDSYEQYF. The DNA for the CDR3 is TGTGCCAGCGCCGGGACTAGCGACTCCTACGAGCAGTACTTC.

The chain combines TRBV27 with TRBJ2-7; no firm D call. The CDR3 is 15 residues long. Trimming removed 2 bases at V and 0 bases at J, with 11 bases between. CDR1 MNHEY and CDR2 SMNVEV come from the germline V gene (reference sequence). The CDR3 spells CASSLAGHSSYEQYF. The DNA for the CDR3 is TGTGCCAGCAGTTTAGCAGGTCATAGCTCCTACGAGCAGTACTTC.

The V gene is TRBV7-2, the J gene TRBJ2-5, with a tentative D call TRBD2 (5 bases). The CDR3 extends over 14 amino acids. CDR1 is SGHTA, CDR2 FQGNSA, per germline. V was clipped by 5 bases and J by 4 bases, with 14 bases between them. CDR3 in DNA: TGTGCCAGCAGCCCCAACGGGGTCGCAGAGACCCAGTACTTC. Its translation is CASSPNGVAETQYF.

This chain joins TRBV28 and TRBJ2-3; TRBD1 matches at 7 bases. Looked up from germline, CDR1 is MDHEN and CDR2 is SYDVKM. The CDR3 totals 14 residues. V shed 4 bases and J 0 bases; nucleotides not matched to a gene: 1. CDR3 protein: CASSSGGSTDTQYF. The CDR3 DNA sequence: TGTGCCAGCAGTTCAGGGGGTAGCACAGATACGCAGTATTTT.

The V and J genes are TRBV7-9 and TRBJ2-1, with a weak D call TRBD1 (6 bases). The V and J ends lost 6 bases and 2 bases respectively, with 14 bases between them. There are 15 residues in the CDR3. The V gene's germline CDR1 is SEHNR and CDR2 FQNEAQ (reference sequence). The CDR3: CASSSGRGTYNEQFF. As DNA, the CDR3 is TGTGCCAGCAGTTCCGGCAGGGGCACCTACAATGAGCAGTTCTTC.

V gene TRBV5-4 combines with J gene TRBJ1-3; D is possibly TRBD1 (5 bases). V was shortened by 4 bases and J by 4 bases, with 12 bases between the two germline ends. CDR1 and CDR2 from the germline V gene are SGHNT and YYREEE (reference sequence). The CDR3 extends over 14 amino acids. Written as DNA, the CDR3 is TGTGCCAGCAGCATTGACAGCTACGGAAACACCATATATTTT. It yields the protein CASSIDSYGNTIYF. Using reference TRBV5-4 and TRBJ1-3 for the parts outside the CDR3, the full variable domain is ETGVTQSPTHLIKTRGQQVTLRCSSQSGHNTVSWYQQALGQGPQFIFQYYREEENGRGNFPPRFSGLQFPNYSSELNVNALELDDSALYLCASSIDSYGNTIYFGEGSWLTVV.

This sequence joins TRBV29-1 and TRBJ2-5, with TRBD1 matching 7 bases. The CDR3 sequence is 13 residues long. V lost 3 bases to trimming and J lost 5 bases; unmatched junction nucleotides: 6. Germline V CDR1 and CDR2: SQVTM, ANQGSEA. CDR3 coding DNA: TGCAGCGTTGACAGGGGGAGCGTCGAGACCCAGTACTTC. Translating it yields CSVDRGSVETQYF. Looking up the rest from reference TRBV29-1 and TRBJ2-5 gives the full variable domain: SAVISQKPSRDICQRGTSLTIQCQVDSQVTMMFWYRQQPGQSLTLIATANQGSEATYESGFVIDKFPISRPNLTFSTLTVSNMSPEDSSIYLCSVDRGSVETQYFGPGTRLLVL.

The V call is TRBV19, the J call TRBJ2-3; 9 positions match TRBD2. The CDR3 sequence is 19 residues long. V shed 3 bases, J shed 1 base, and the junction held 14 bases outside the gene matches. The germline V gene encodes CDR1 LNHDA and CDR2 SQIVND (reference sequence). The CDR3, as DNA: TGTGCCAGTAGTATTAGGCTAGCGGGAACAGGAGTGGGCACAGATACGCAGTATTTT. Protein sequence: CASSIRLAGTGVGTDTQYF.

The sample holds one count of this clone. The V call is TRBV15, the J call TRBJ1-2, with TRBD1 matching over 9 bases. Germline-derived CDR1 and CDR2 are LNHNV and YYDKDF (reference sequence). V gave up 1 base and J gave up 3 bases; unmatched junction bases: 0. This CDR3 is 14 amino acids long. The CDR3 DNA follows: TGTGCCACCAGCAGAGGGGACAGGGACTATGGCTACACCTTC. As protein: CATSRGDRDYGYTF.

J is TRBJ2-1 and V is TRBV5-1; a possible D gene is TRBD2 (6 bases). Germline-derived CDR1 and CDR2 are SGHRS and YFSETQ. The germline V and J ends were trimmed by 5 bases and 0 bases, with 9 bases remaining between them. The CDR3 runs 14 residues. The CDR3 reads CASRGGASYNEQFF. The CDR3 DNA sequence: TGCGCCAGCAGGGGCGGGGCCTCCTACAATGAGCAGTTCTTC.

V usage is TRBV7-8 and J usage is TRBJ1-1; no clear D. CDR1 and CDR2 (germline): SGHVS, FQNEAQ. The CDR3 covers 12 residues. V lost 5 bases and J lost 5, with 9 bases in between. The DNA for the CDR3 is TGTGCCAGCAGCCAAGCGGAGACTGAAGCTTTCTTT. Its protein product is CASSQAETEAFF.

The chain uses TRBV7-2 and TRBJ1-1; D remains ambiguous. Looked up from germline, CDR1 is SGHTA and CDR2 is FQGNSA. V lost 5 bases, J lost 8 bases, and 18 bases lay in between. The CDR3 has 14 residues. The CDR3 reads CASSLQASAREAFF. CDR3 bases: TGTGCCAGCAGCCTCCAGGCCTCGGCGAGAGAAGCTTTCTTT.

The CDR3 DNA sequence: TGTGCCAGCAGCCCACAGGGGACTCCTGGCTACACCTTC. Translating it yields CASSPQGTPGYTF. The chain couples TRBV5-4 to TRBJ1-2; 7 bases fit TRBD1. V lost 4 bases to trimming and J lost 7 bases; unmatched junction nucleotides: 7. Germline CDR1 SGHNT, CDR2 YYREEE (reference sequence). The CDR3 runs to 13 residues.

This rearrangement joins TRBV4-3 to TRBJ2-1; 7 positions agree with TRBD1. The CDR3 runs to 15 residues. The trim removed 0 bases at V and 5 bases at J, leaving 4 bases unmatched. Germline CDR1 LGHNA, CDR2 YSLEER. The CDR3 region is CASSQDTGENNEQFF. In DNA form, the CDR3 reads TGCGCCAGCAGCCAAGATACAGGGGAGAACAATGAGCAGTTCTTC.

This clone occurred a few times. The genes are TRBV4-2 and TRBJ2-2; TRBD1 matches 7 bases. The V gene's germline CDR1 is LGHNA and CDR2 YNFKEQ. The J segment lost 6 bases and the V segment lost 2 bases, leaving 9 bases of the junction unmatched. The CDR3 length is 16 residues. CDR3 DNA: TGTGCCAGCAGCCAAACGACAGGGTTAAAGGCCGGGGAGCTGTTTTTT. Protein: CASSQTTGLKAGELFF.

The CDR3 is CASSPGEDTQYF. CDR3 nucleotide sequence: TGTGCCAGCAGTCCGGGGGAAGATACGCAGTATTTT. The genes are TRBV28 and TRBJ2-3; D is possibly TRBD2 (6 bases). The CDR3 runs 12 residues. V lost 5 bases and J 5 bases, leaving 8 bases between the germline ends. Germline CDR1 and CDR2: MDHEN and SYDVKM. Drawing the rest from reference TRBV28 and TRBJ2-3, the complete variable domain is DVKVTQSSRYLVKRTGEKVFLECVQDMDHENMFWYRQDPGLGLRLIYFSYDVKMKEKGDIPEGYSVSREKKERFSLILESASTNQTSMYLCASSPGEDTQYFGPGTRLTVL.

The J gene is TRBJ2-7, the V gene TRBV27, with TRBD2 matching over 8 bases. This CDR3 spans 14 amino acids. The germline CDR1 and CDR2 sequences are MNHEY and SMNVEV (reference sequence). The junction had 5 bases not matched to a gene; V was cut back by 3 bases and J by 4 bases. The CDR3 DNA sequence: TGTGCCAGCAGTTTGAGCGGGAGTTATTACGAGCAGTACTTC. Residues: CASSLSGSYYEQYF.

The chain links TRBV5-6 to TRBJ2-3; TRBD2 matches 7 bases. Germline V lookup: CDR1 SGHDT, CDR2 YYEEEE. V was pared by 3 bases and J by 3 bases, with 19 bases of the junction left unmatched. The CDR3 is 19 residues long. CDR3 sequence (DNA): TGTGCCAGCAGCTGGGAGGGGTGGCGGAGAGCAAGGTCGACAGATACGCAGTATTTT. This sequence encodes CASSWEGWRRARSTDTQYF.

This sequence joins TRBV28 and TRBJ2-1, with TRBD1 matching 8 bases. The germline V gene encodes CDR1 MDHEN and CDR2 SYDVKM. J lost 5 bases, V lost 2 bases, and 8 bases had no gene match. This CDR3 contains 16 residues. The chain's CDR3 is CASSLGPGQVDNEQFF. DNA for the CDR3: TGTGCCAGCAGTTTAGGTCCGGGACAGGTCGACAATGAGCAGTTCTTC.